This TCR beta chain was captured by sequencing in a study of blood T cell repertoires in COVID-19. Study-level information: Collection of acute and convalescent COVID-19 samples took place in the United States, Italy and Spain.

The CDR3 has 13 amino acids. V lost 8 bases to trimming and J lost 4 bases, with 14 bases between them. Germline V gene lookup returns CDR1 MNHEY and CDR2 SVGAGI. Here immunoSEQ multiplex PCR was the method, and the copy in TCRdb shows in-frame clones only, minus some. The table records roughly 97,000 clones, 90% of them present only once. The TCR originated in a man aged 60 to 75 with acute or convalescent COVID-19. Sequenced input: peripheral blood. The J gene is TRBJ1-2, the V gene TRBV6-5; D possibly corresponds to TRBD1 (6 bases). CDR3 DNA: TGTGCCAGCCTAGGGGGGGCCCTCTATGGCTACACCTTC. Amino acid sequence: CASLGGALYGYTF.